The TCR beta chain under discussion was sequenced for a study of T cells in Graves' hyperthyroidism and ophthalmopathy. Study results and caveats: Most thyroid-expanded clonotypes above 0.001 were also found in blood.

Diagnosing involved the use of clinical symptoms, serum thyroxine and TRAb, thyroid ultrasound and orbital computed tomography. The source of the PBMCs was 10 ml of fresh peripheral blood. Regions amplified from RNA transcripts were the TCR beta CDR3 regions. When the TCR CDR3 underwent first-round RT-PCR, the HTBI primer set was used. From the multiplex PCR reads, TCRdb called clonotypes with MiXCR, one entry per CDR3 protein. The sample has around 600,000 distinct CDR3 sequences, more than 15% seen once. The CDR3 contains 12 residues. In germline, CDR1 is MNHNS, CDR2 SASEGT. V lost 7 bases and J 4 bases, leaving 10 bases between the germline ends. Points on this clonotype: The antigen remains undetermined.

This clonotype originated in a woman in her thirties or forties with Graves' ophthalmopathy. The chain is built from TRBV6-1 and TRBJ1-1, with D unclear. Sequenced material: blood. The CDR3 here is CASTSPGTEAFF. CDR3 nucleotides: TGTGCCAGCACCTCACCAGGCACTGAAGCTTTCTTT.